These T cell receptor beta chains were read from a single sample in a study of technical replicates of blood from a few donors. The method was immunoSEQ multiplex PCR; TCRdb's version includes in-frame clones alone and lacks a portion of them. Here the sample spans 15,000 to 20,000 clones, roughly 88% being singletons. The specimen was PBMCs. The receptors derive from a human donor in good health. The CDR3 runs from the conserved cysteine through the conserved F or W. D genes are given only for firm matches. Size is stated for part of the rows, as once, few or many counts, or as a class when the clone is expanded.

d_gene,j_gene,abundance,v_gene,CDR3aa,CDR3nt
TRBD1,TRBJ1-1,NA,TRBV5-1,CASSPGQGNTEAFF,TGCGCCAGCAGCCCGGGACAGGGGAACACTGAAGCTTTCTTT
TRBD2,TRBJ2-1,NA,TRBV27,CASKTSQLAGLNEQFF,TGTGCCAGCAAGACCTCCCAGCTAGCGGGACTAAATGAGCAGTTCTTC
TRBD1,TRBJ2-7,once,TRBV18,CASSPSNRGYEQYF,TGTGCCAGCTCACCATCCAACAGGGGTTACGAGCAGTACTTC
NA,TRBJ2-7,NA,TRBV6-5,CASSVTGLPFYEQYF,TGTGCCAGCAGCGTAACAGGCCTTCCCTTCTACGAGCAGTACTTC
TRBD1,TRBJ2-1,once,TRBV11-2,CASSLGQGDNEQFF,TGTGCCAGCAGCCTGGGACAGGGAGACAATGAGCAGTTCTTC
TRBD1,TRBJ2-7,once,TRBV2,CASSYTPGQETYEQYF,TGTGCCAGCAGTTATACCCCGGGACAGGAAACCTACGAGCAGTACTTC
TRBD1,TRBJ1-4,once,TRBV28,CASSTQTGAQEKLFF,TGTGCCAGCAGTACGCAGACAGGGGCGCAAGAAAAACTGTTTTTT
TRBD1,TRBJ1-3,NA,TRBV7-8,CASSPRQGAAGNTIYF,TGTGCCAGCAGCCCGAGGCAGGGGGCTGCGGGAAACACCATATATTTT
TRBD1,TRBJ1-1,NA,TRBV30,CAWSEGAHTEAFF,TGTGCCTGGAGCGAGGGGGCGCATACTGAAGCTTTCTTT
TRBD1,TRBJ1-2,NA,TRBV28,CASTDRGGFYGYTF,TGTGCCAGCACCGACAGGGGAGGATTCTATGGCTACACCTTC
NA,TRBJ1-1,NA,TRBV11-3,CASSLGGSMNTEAFF,TGTGCCAGCAGCTTAGGGGGCTCCATGAACACTGAAGCTTTCTTT
TRBD2,TRBJ2-1,few,TRBV19,CASSIKAGGYNEQFF,TGTGCCAGTAGTATCAAAGCGGGAGGATACAATGAGCAGTTCTTC
TRBD2,TRBJ2-1,NA,TRBV5-1,CASSQQGLAGANEQFF,TGCGCCAGCAGTCAACAGGGACTAGCGGGAGCCAATGAGCAGTTCTTC
NA,TRBJ2-5,NA,TRBV27,CASRHSGSYQETQYF,TGTGCCAGCAGACATTCGGGATCGTACCAAGAGACCCAGTACTTC
TRBD2,TRBJ2-5,NA,TRBV27,CASSLSGRAGVLETQYF,TGTGCCAGCAGTTTATCGGGTCGAGCGGGAGTTTTAGAGACCCAGTACTTC
TRBD2,TRBJ2-3,NA,TRBV11-2,CASSLVAGHTDTQYF,TGTGCCAGCAGCTTGGTAGCGGGGCATACAGATACGCAGTATTTT
TRBD2,TRBJ2-1,NA,TRBV27,CASSWGLAGHYNEQFF,TGTGCCAGCAGTTGGGGACTAGCGGGGCACTACAATGAGCAGTTCTTC
NA,TRBJ2-3,few,TRBV4-2,CASSQDRVAQRDTQYF,TGTGCCAGCAGCCAAGATAGGGTAGCGCAGAGGGATACGCAGTATTTT
NA,TRBJ1-5,NA,TRBV5-8,CASSLWGGDQPQHF,TGTGCCAGCAGCTTATGGGGAGGGGATCAGCCCCAGCATTTT
NA,TRBJ1-2,NA,TRBV6-1,CASSEAGDYGYTF,TGTGCCAGCAGTGAAGCGGGCGACTATGGCTACACCTTC
TRBD1,TRBJ1-2,NA,TRBV4-1,CASSQGQGAGDGYTF,TGCGCCAGCAGCCAAGGACAGGGGGCAGGGGATGGCTACACCTTC
TRBD1,TRBJ1-1,NA,TRBV5-1,CASRTGQGAEAFF,TGCGCCAGCAGGACTGGACAGGGGGCTGAAGCTTTCTTT
TRBD1,TRBJ2-2,once,TRBV7-6,CASSPQGANTGELFF,TGTGCCAGCAGCCCTCAGGGGGCGAACACCGGGGAGCTGTTTTTT
TRBD1,TRBJ1-2,NA,TRBV25-1,CASSEYSPGGQTNYGYTF,TGTGCCAGCAGTGAATACAGTCCCGGGGGACAGACTAACTATGGCTACACCTTC
TRBD1,TRBJ1-2,NA,TRBV5-8,CASSPDRGANYGYTF,TGTGCCAGCAGCCCGGACAGGGGAGCTAACTATGGCTACACCTTC
TRBD2,TRBJ2-2,NA,TRBV30,CAWSVWAGVSNGELFF,TGTGCCTGGAGTGTATGGGCGGGAGTAAGTAACGGGGAGCTGTTTTTT
TRBD1,TRBJ1-2,NA,TRBV4-2,CASSLGQGGNYGYTF,TGTGCCAGCAGCCTCGGACAGGGAGGCAACTATGGCTACACCTTC
NA,TRBJ2-1,NA,TRBV7-8,CASRPFSSSYNEQFF,TGTGCCAGCCGTCCCTTTAGTAGCTCCTACAATGAGCAGTTCTTC
TRBD1,TRBJ1-3,NA,TRBV27,CASSSTTGSNTIYF,TGTGCCAGCAGTTCTACGACAGGGAGTAACACCATATATTTT
TRBD2,TRBJ2-7,NA,TRBV19,CASSRGLEGLAEQYF,TGTGCCAGTAGTCGGGGACTAGAGGGCCTCGCCGAGCAGTACTTC
NA,TRBJ1-4,NA,TRBV29-1,CSVESGRGEKLFF,TGCAGCGTTGAGTCGGGAAGGGGGGAAAAACTGTTTTTT
TRBD1,TRBJ1-2,NA,TRBV19,CASRNTGAPNYGYTF,TGTGCCAGTAGAAACACAGGGGCTCCTAACTATGGCTACACCTTC
NA,TRBJ2-5,NA,TRBV7-6,CASSLQQETQYF,TGTGCCAGCAGCTTACAGCAAGAGACCCAGTACTTC
NA,TRBJ2-2,NA,TRBV18,CASSPGTAGSKTGELFF,TGTGCCAGCTCACCCGGAACGGCAGGTTCAAAAACCGGGGAGCTGTTTTTT
NA,TRBJ2-7,once,TRBV7-7,CASSLQATYEQYF,TGTGCCAGCAGCTTACAAGCGACCTACGAGCAGTACTTC
NA,TRBJ2-7,NA,TRBV27,CASRTSYEQYF,TGTGCCAGCAGGACTTCCTACGAGCAGTACTTC
NA,TRBJ2-1,NA,TRBV12-5,CASGLGRDMIGEQFF,TGTGCTAGTGGTTTGGGGCGGGATATGATAGGCGAGCAGTTCTTC
TRBD1,TRBJ2-2,NA,TRBV30,CAWRAGTGGGELFF,TGTGCCTGGAGAGCTGGGACAGGAGGGGGGGAGCTGTTTTTT
NA,TRBJ1-5,NA,TRBV27,CASSSSRDSNQPQHF,TGTGCCAGCAGTTCGAGCAGGGATAGCAATCAGCCCCAGCATTTT